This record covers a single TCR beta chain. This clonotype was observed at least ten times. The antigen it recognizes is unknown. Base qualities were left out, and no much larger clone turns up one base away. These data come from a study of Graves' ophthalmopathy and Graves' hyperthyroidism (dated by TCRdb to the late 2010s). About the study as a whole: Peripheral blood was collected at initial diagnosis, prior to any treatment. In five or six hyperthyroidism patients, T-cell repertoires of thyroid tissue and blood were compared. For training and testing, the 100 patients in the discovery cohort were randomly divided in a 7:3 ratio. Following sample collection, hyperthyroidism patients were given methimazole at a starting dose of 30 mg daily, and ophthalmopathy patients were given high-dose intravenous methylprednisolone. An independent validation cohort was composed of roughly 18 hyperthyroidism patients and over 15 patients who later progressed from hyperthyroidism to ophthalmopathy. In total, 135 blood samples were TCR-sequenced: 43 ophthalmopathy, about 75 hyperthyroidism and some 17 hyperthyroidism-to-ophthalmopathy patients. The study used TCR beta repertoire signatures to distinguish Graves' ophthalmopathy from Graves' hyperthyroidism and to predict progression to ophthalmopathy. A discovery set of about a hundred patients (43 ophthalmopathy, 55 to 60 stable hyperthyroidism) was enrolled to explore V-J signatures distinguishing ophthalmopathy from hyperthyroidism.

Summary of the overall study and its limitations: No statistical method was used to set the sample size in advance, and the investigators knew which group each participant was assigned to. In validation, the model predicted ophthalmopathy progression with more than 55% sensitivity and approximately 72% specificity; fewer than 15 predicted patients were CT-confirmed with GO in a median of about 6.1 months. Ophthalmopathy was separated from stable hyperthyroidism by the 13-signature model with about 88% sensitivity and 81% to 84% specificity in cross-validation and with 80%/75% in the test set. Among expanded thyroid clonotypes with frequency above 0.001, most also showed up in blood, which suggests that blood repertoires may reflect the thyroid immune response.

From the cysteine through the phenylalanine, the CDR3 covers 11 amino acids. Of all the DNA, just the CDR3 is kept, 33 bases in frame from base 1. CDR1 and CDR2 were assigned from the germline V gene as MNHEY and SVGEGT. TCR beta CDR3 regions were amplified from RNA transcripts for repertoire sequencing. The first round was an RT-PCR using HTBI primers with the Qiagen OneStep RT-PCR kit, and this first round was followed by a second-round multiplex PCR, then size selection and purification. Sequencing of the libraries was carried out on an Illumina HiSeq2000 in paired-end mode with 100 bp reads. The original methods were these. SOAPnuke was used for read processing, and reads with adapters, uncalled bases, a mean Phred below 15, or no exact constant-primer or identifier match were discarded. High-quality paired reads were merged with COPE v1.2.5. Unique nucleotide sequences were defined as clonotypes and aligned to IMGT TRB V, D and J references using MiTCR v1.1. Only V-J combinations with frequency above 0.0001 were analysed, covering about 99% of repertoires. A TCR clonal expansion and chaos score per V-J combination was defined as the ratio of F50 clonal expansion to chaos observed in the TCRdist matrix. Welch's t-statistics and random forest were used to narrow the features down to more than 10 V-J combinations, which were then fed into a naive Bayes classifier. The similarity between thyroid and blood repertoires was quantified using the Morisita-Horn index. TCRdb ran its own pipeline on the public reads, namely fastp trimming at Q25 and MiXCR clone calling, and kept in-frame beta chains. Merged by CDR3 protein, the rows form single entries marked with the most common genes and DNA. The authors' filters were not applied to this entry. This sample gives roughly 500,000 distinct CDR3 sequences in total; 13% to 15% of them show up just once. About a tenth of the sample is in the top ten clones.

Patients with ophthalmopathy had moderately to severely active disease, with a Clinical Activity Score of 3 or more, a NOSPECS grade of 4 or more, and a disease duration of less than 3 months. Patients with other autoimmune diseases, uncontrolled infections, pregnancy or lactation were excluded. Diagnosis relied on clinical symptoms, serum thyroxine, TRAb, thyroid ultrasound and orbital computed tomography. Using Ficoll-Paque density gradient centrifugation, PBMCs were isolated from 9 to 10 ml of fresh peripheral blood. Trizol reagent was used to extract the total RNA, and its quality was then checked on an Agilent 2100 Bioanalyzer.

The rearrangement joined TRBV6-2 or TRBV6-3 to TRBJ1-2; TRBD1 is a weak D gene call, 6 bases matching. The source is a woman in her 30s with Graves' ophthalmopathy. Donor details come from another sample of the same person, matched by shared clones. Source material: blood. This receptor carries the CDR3 CGSRGALGYTF. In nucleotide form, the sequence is TGTGGTTCGAGGGGGGCCCTTGGCTACACCTTC.